These 29 T cell receptor beta chains were sequenced from one sample in a study of T cell repertoires in cytomegalovirus infection. Using its own MiXCR run on the reads, TCRdb lists one record per CDR3 protein. The sample gives roughly 230,000 distinct CDR3 sequences, roughly 23% of which show up once; 18% is in the top ten. The sequenced sample was CD8+ T cells from PBMCs. The receptor source for this set is a human donor in good health (CMV status not recorded). Some clones in this sample may be carry-over from other donors' samples.

This clonotype was observed at least ten times. The chain links TRBV7-2 to TRBJ2-1; TRBD2 aligns across 10 bases. Per germline, CDR1 SGHTA and CDR2 FQGNSA. V dropped 1 base and J dropped 7; count of bases not matched to a gene: 4. This CDR3 is 15 amino acids long. The CDR3 is CASSLVASGGNEQFF. In DNA form, the CDR3 reads TGTGCCAGCAGCTTAGTGGCTAGCGGGGGTAATGAGCAGTTCTTC. The variable domain in full, with the rest retrieved from reference TRBV7-2 and TRBJ2-1, is GAGVSQSPSNKVTEKGKDVELRCDPISGHTALYWYRQSLGQGLEFLIYFQGNSAPDKSGLPSDRFSAERTGGSVSTLTIQRTQQEDSAVYLCASSLVASGGNEQFFGPGTRLTVL.

The chain has TRBV19 and TRBJ2-7; D tentatively reads TRBD1 or TRBD2 (6 bases each). CDR1 and CDR2 from the germline V gene are LNHDA and SQIVND (reference sequence). V shed 7 bases and J shed 4 bases, with 17 bases lying between them. The CDR3 has 14 amino acids. The DNA for the CDR3 is TGTGCCAGTATGCCATTCCCGGGGGCTTACGAGCAGTACTTC. It specifies CASMPFPGAYEQYF.

This chain uses TRBV12-3 or TRBV12-4 with TRBJ2-5; D is undetermined. There are 13 residues in the CDR3. Trimming pared 3 bases from V and 2 bases from J, leaving 7 bases between. As DNA, the CDR3 is TGTGCCAGCAGTTTCGTGGCACAAGAGACCCAGTACTTC. It is translated as CASSFVAQETQYF.

The V gene is TRBV4-2, the J gene TRBJ2-7, with 11 bases aligning to TRBD1. The CDR3 sequence is 15 residues long. Germline CDR1 is LGHNA and CDR2 is YNFKEQ. V gave up 4 bases and J gave up 5 bases; unmatched junction bases: 7. The chain's CDR3 is CASSRWTGGEDEQYF. CDR3 DNA: TGTGCCAGCAGCCGATGGACAGGGGGCGAGGACGAGCAGTACTTC.

The table lists this clonotype with many counts. The rearrangement uses TRBV10-1 and TRBJ1-2; no definite D call. Trimming pared 8 bases from V and 3 bases from J, leaving 7 bases between. The CDR3 has 11 amino acids. Germline values: CDR1 WNHNN, CDR2 SYGVQD (reference sequence). The CDR3 bases are TGCGCCAGCGGGGTAGACTATGGCTACACCTTC. This sequence encodes CASGVDYGYTF.

The chain has TRBV28 and TRBJ2-3; D unclear. V was trimmed by 10 bases and J by 5 bases, leaving 7 bases between them. This CDR3 has 10 residues. Germline V gene sequence: CDR1 MDHEN, CDR2 SYDVKM. The CDR3 DNA reads as TGTGCCACCGCCCTAGATACGCAGTATTTT. Translation: CATALDTQYF.

This clonotype was seen once. The junction does not match germline at one end; this may be a read error. The chain links TRBV7-1 to TRBJ2-6; no clear D. TRBV7-1 is reported as an ORF; its role is uncertain. This CDR3 is built from 16 residues. CDR3 in DNA: TGTGCCGGCAGCCCCACAGAGCTCTCTGGGGCCAACGTCCTGACTTTC. As protein: CAGSPTELSGANVLTF.

The chain combines TRBV7-2 with TRBJ1-6; no definite D call. Trimming cost V 0 bases and J 7 bases, with 13 bases left between them. The CDR3 contains 16 residues. Per germline, CDR1 SGHTA and CDR2 FQGNSA. The DNA for the CDR3 is TGTGCCAGCAGCTTAGCGAGTCAGGCCGAAAATTCACCCCTCCACTTT. It translates to CASSLASQAENSPLHF.

For this clonotype: A much larger clone lies a single base off, so this may be a read error. The chain links TRBV2 to TRBJ2-7; 8 bases line up with TRBD1. The CDR3 covers 15 residues. Germline V lookup: CDR1 SNHLY, CDR2 FYNNEI. CDR3: CVSSEGQGISYEQYF. The CDR3 DNA follows: TGTGTCAGCAGCGAAGGACAGGGAATCTCCTACGAGCAGTACTTC.

This sequence joins TRBV20-1 and TRBJ2-3; TRBD2 aligns across 13 bases. Trimming at V came to 5 bases and at J to 4 bases, leaving 12 bases not matched to a gene. This CDR3 has 17 residues. The germline V gene has CDR1 DFQATT and CDR2 SNEGSKA (reference sequence). This chain's CDR3 is CSADNSQLAGGPDTQYF. The DNA for the CDR3 is TGCAGTGCTGACAATTCGCAACTAGCGGGGGGGCCAGATACGCAGTATTTT.

The table lists this clonotype with many counts. V gene TRBV7-2 combines with J gene TRBJ1-1, with D uncertain. CDR3 length: 12 residues. Germline V gene lookup returns CDR1 SGHTA and CDR2 FQGNSA. The V end lost 4 bases, the J end lost 6 bases, and 9 bases lay between the germline ends. The CDR3 coding sequence is TGTGCCAGCAGCTACGCAGAGCCTGAAGCTTTCTTT. This translates into CASSYAEPEAFF. Full variable domain (rest looked up from reference TRBV7-2 and TRBJ1-1): GAGVSQSPSNKVTEKGKDVELRCDPISGHTALYWYRQSLGQGLEFLIYFQGNSAPDKSGLPSDRFSAERTGGSVSTLTIQRTQQEDSAVYLCASSYAEPEAFFGQGTRLTVV.

This clonotype has at least ten counts. The rearrangement uses TRBV7-6 and TRBJ2-7; no reliable D call. V dropped 1 base and J dropped 0 bases, with 7 bases sitting between them. Germline V gives CDR1 SGHVS, CDR2 FNYEAQ. CDR3 length equals 14 residues. The DNA for the CDR3 is TGTGCCAGCAGCTTAGGAGCAGCCTCCTACGAGCAGTACTTC. Residues: CASSLGAASYEQYF.

This chain joins TRBV7-9 and TRBJ1-1, with 8 bases fitting TRBD1. Losses at the gene ends were 5 bases for V and 0 bases for J; bases not matched to a gene: 5. From germline, CDR1 is SEHNR and CDR2 FQNEAQ (reference sequence). The CDR3 runs to 15 residues. CDR3 residues: CASSTRDRLNTEAFF. The CDR3, as DNA: TGTGCCAGCAGCACCCGGGACAGGCTGAACACTGAAGCTTTCTTT.

This clonotype was seen ten or more times. This chain links TRBV3-1 with TRBJ2-3; unclear D gene. Per the germline V gene, CDR1 is LGHDT and CDR2 is YNNKEL (reference sequence). CDR3 size: 13 residues. V gave up 3 bases and J gave up 7 bases, with 11 bases separating them. The CDR3 region is CASSHGSDYTQYF. CDR3 DNA sequence: TGTGCCAGCAGCCATGGCTCTGATTATACGCAGTATTTT.

The table lists this clonotype with a few counts. The genes are TRBV7-9 and TRBJ1-2; 8 nucleotides line up with TRBD1. The V and J ends lost 5 bases and 8 bases, in that order; junction bases with no gene match: 13. This CDR3 contains 15 residues. Germline lookup yields CDR1 SEHNR and CDR2 FQNEAQ (reference sequence). CDR3 nucleotides: TGTGCCAGCAGCGAAGCGGCAGGGGGCGGAGAGGGCTACACCTTC. Amino acid sequence: CASSEAAGGGEGYTF.

This clonotype turned up a few times. V and J are TRBV28 and TRBJ1-2; no definite D call. Per the germline V gene, CDR1 is MDHEN and CDR2 is SYDVKM. The CDR3 runs 14 residues. Trimming removed 2 bases from V and 4 bases from J, with 11 bases in between. CDR3 amino acids: CASSLRENLYGYTF. CDR3 sequence (DNA): TGTGCCAGCAGTTTAAGGGAAAACCTCTATGGCTACACCTTC.

This clonotype was detected many times. V and J are TRBV6-1 and TRBJ2-1, with 8 nucleotides matching TRBD2. V dropped 3 bases and J dropped 2; count of bases not matched to a gene: 6. This CDR3 has 16 residues. Per germline, CDR1 MNHNS and CDR2 SASEGT. CDR3 region: CASSDPLADPYNEQFF. In nucleotides, the CDR3 is TGTGCCAGCAGTGACCCACTAGCGGACCCCTACAATGAGCAGTTCTTC.

The CDR3: CASSSWTGGILEDTQYF. CDR3 coding DNA: TGTGCCAGCAGTTCCTGGACAGGGGGAATTTTGGAGGATACGCAGTATTTT. The gene calls are TRBV27 and TRBJ2-3, with 10 bases fitting TRBD1. The CDR3 length is 17 residues. The V and J ends lost 4 bases and 6 bases, in that order; junction bases with no gene match: 13. In germline, CDR1 is MNHEY, CDR2 SMNVEV (reference sequence).

This clonotype has only a few counts. The chain uses TRBV7-9 and TRBJ2-7, with D tentatively TRBD1 (5 bases). CDR3 length equals 15 residues. V dropped 4 bases and J dropped 0 bases, with 13 bases sitting between them. CDR1 and CDR2 from the germline V gene are SEHNR and FQNEAQ (reference sequence). The CDR3 DNA sequence: TGTGCCAGCAGCTCCCCAAGACAGAGCTCCTACGAGCAGTACTTC. Translation: CASSSPRQSSYEQYF.

This rearrangement joins TRBV9 to TRBJ1-1; no clear D gene. V was pared by 1 base and J by 7 bases, with 8 bases between. Germline V gives CDR1 SGDLS, CDR2 YYNGEE. The CDR3 has 12 amino acids. The CDR3 region has the DNA TGTGCCAGCAGCGTAACCCAGGTTGAAGCTTTCTTT. Encoded protein: CASSVTQVEAFF.

The chain joins TRBV6-2 or TRBV6-3 to TRBJ2-1; tentatively, D is TRBD1 or TRBD2 (6 bases each). Trimming left V 10 bases short and J 3 bases short, with 16 bases between. The CDR3 is 14 amino acids. Per the germline V gene, CDR1 is MNHEY and CDR2 is SVGEGT. The CDR3 here is CATSGAAGYNEQFF. The CDR3 nucleotides are TGTGCCACATCGGGGGCGGCCGGCTACAATGAGCAGTTCTTC.

This clonotype was counted a few times. The CDR3 loop reads CASSLGGSTGEELFF. In nucleotides, the CDR3 is TGTGCCAGCAGTTTGGGCGGGTCAACCGGGGAGGAGCTGTTTTTT. The chain couples TRBV27 to TRBJ2-2; D possibly corresponds to TRBD2 (5 bases). Germline V gives CDR1 MNHEY, CDR2 SMNVEV (reference sequence). Trimming cost V 3 bases and J 10 bases, with 18 bases left between them. CDR3 size: 15 residues.

This clonotype was seen ten or more times. This rearrangement joins TRBV28 to TRBJ1-6; TRBD1 matches 7 bases. Germline CDR1 is MDHEN and CDR2 is SYDVKM. The V gene end was trimmed by 8 bases and the J gene end by 3 bases; junction bases not matched to a gene: 1. The CDR3 has 13 amino acids. The CDR3 bases are TGTGCCAGCCGGGACAGCTATAATTCACCCCTCCACTTT. This sequence encodes CASRDSYNSPLHF.

The chain joins TRBV4-1 to TRBJ2-4; D remains unclear. The V end lost 0 bases, the J end lost 8 bases, and 14 bases lay between the germline ends. Looked up from germline, CDR1 is MGHRA and CDR2 is YSYEKL. This CDR3 region has 15 residues. CDR3 residues: CASSQDRVLWDIQYF. The CDR3 DNA reads TGCGCCAGCAGCCAAGATCGGGTCCTTTGGGACATTCAGTACTTC.

This clonotype was observed a single time. The CDR3: CASSSDSGNTIYF. The CDR3 nucleotides read TGTGCCAGCAGCTCGGACTCCGGAAACACCATATATTTT. The chain recombines TRBV7-9 with TRBJ1-3; no reliable D call. Per the germline V gene, CDR1 is SEHNR and CDR2 is FQNEAQ (reference sequence). The CDR3 extends over 13 amino acids. V lost 4 bases and J lost 4, with 8 bases in between.

This clonotype has a count of ten or more. The chain links TRBV7-6 to TRBJ2-1; 7 bases fit TRBD1. The CDR3 totals 17 residues. The V gene's germline CDR1 is SGHVS and CDR2 FNYEAQ. Trimming at V came to 0 bases and at J to 4 bases, leaving 9 bases not matched to a gene. CDR3 sequence reads: CASSLAPTTGLYNEQFF. CDR3 nucleotide sequence: TGTGCCAGCAGCTTAGCGCCTACGACAGGGTTATACAATGAGCAGTTCTTC.

This clonotype turned up a few times. V is TRBV6-2 or TRBV6-3 and J is TRBJ2-3, with D unresolved. CDR3 length equals 14 residues. Germline lookup yields CDR1 MNHEY and CDR2 SVGEGT. The V gene lost 0 bases and the J gene lost 3 bases, with 7 bases spanning the gap. The CDR3 sequence is CASSYSSQTDTQYF. The DNA of the CDR3 is TGTGCCAGCAGTTACTCGAGTCAGACAGATACGCAGTATTTT.

This chain joins TRBV28 and TRBJ2-3, with 8 bases that match TRBD1. The CDR3 covers 16 residues. V lost 1 base and J lost 6; bases outside the gene matches: 9. In germline, CDR1 is MDHEN, CDR2 SYDVKM. The CDR3 DNA follows: TGTGCCAGCAGTTTATATCAGGGGGCCAGTGATGATACGCAGTATTTT. It specifies CASSLYQGASDDTQYF.

J is TRBJ2-7 and V is TRBV5-4; TRBD1 aligns across 9 bases. Trimming removed 5 bases from V and 5 bases from J; junction bases left unmatched: 17. CDR1 SGHNT and CDR2 YYREEE come from the germline V gene (reference sequence). CDR3 length equals 17 residues. The CDR3 coding sequence is TGTGCCAGCAGTTCCGACAGGGGGATCCTGCTAGAAGACGAGCAGTACTTC. Protein: CASSSDRGILLEDEQYF.